The clone carrying this T cell receptor beta chain occurred a few times. Its specificity is not known. This sample stems from a study of beta chain features in type 1 diabetes. Study-level findings and limits: A pattern of fewer insertions and more deletions at VDJ junctions was seen in type 1 diabetes patients. In every one of the four CD4+ subsets, TCRB CDR3s were moderately but significantly shorter in Type 1 diabetes patients.

Cell sorting via CD45RO/CCR7/CD25/CD127/CD95/CD27 was performed to obtain CD4+ naive, central memory, regulatory and stem cell-like memory cells. CDR1 and CDR2 (germline): SGHTA, FQGNSA. V shed 2 bases and J 2 bases; nucleotides not matched to a gene: 2. The CDR3 extends over 14 amino acids. The authors reverse transcribed all of the isolated RNA, so sequencing captured expressed TCRB transcripts. Clones were sequenced by immunoSEQ multiplex PCR, and TCRdb holds only the in-frame ones, with some missing. The sample lists about 140,000 clones; about 7.1% were seen once. The sequenced sample was central memory CD4+ T cells from blood. The genes are TRBV7-2 and TRBJ2-5, with 7 nucleotides matching TRBD2. This receptor was taken from a woman aged 30 to 39 in good health. The CDR3: CASSLTSVQETQYF. CDR3 bases: TGTGCCAGCAGCTTAACTAGCGTTCAAGAGACCCAGTACTTC.